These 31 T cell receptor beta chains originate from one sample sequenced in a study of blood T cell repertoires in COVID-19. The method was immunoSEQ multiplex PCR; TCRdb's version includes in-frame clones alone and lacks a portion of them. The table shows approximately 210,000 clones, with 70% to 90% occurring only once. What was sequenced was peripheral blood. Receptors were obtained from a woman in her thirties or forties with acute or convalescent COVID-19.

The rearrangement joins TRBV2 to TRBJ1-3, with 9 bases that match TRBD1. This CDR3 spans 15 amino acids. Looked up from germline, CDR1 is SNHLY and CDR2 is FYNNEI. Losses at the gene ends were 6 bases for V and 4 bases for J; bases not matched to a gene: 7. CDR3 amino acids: CASSRDRVGGNTIYF. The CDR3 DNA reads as TGTGCCAGCAGCCGGGACAGGGTAGGAGGAAACACCATATATTTT. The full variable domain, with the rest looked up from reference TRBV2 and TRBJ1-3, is EPEVTQTPSHQVTQMGQEVILRCVPISNHLYFYWYRQILGQKVEFLVSFYNNEISEKSEIFDDQFSVERPDGSNFTLKIRSTKLEDSAMYFCASSRDRVGGNTIYFGEGSWLTVV.

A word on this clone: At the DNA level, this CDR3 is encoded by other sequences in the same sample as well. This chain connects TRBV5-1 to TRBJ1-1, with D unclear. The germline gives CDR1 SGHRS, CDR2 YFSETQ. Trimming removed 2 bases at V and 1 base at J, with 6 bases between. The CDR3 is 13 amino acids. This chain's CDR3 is CASSFGRNTEAFF. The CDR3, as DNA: TGCGCCAGCAGCTTTGGGCGGAACACTGAAGCTTTCTTT.

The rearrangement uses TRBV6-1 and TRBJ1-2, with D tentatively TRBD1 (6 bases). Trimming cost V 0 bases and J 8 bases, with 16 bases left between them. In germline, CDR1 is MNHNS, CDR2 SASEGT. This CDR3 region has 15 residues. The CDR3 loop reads CASSEATTGLRGYTF. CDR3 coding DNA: TGTGCCAGCAGTGAAGCCACGACAGGTCTAAGGGGCTACACCTTC.

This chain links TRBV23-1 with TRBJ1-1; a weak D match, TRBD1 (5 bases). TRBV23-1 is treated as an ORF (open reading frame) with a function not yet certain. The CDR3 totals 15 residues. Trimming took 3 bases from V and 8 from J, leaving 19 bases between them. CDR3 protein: CASSHSFRAGTEAFF. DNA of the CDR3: TGCGCCAGCAGTCATTCTTTTAGGGCGGGGACGGAAGCTTTCTTT.

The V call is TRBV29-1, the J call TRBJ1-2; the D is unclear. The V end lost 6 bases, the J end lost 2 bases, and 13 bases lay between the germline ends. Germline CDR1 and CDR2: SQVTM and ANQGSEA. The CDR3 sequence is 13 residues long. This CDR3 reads CSVARGSNYGYTF. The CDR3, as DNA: TGCAGCGTGGCGCGGGGTTCCAACTATGGCTACACCTTC.

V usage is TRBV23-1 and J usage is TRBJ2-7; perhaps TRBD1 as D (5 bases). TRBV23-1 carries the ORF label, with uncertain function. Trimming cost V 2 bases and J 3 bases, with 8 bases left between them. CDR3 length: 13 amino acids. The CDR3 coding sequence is TGCGCCAGCAGTCAACCGGACAACTACGAGCAGTACGTC. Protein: CASSQPDNYEQYV.

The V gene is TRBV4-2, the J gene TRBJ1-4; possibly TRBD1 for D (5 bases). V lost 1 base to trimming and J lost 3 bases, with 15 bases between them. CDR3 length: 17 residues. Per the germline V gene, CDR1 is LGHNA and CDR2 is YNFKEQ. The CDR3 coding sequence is TGTGCCAGCAGCCAAGGTAGACGGGGGAGAGCTAATGAAAAACTGTTTTTT. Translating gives CASSQGRRGRANEKLFF.

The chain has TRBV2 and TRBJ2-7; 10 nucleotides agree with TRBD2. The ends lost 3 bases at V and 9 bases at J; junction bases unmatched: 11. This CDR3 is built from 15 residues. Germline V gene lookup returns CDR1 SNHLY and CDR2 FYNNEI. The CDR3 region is CASSERLAGGSGQYV. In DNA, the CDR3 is TGTGCCAGCAGTGAGCGATTAGCGGGGGGCTCCGGGCAGTACGTC.

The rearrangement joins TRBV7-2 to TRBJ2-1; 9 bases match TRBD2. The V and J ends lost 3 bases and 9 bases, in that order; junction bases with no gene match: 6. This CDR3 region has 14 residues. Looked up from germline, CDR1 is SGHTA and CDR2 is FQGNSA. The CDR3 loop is CASSFAGGDSEQFF. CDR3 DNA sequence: TGTGCCAGCAGCTTTGCGGGGGGGGATAGTGAGCAGTTCTTC.

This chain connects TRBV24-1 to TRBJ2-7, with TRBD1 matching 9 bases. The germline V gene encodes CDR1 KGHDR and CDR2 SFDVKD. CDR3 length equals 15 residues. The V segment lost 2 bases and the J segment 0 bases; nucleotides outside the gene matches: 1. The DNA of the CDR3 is TGTGCCACCAGTGATTGGACAGGGGTCTCCTACGAGCAGTACGTC. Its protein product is CATSDWTGVSYEQYV.

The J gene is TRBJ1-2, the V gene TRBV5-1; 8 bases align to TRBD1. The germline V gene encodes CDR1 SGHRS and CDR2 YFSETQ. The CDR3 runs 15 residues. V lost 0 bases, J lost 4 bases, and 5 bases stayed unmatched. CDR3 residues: CASSLGTGGGYGYTF. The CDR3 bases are TGCGCCAGCAGCTTGGGTACAGGGGGAGGCTATGGCTACACCTTC.

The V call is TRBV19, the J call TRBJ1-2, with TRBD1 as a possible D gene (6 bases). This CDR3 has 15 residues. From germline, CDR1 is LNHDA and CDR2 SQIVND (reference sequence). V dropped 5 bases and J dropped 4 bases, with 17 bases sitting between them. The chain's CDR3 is CASSVRTGQTYGYTF. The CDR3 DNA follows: TGTGCCAGTAGTGTCCGAACGGGACAAACCTATGGCTACACCTTC.

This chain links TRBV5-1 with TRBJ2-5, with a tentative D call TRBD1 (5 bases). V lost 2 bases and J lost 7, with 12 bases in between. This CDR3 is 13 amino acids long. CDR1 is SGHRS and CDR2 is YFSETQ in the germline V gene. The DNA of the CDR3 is TGCGCCAGCAGCTTCGGACAAGGGTGGACCCAGTACTTC. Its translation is CASSFGQGWTQYF.

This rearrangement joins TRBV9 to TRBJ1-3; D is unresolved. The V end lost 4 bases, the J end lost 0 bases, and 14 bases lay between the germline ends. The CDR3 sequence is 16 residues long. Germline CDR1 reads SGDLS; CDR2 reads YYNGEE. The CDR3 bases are TGTGCCAGCAGCCCCGTTGGCAGGTCCTCTGGAAACACCATATATTTT. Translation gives CASSPVGRSSGNTIYF.

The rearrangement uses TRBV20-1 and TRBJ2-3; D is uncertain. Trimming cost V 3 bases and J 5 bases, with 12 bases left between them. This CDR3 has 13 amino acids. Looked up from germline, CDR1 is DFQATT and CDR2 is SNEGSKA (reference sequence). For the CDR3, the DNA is TGCAGTGCTAGTGCCCCCCGACTAGATACGCAGTATTTT. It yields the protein CSASAPRLDTQYF.

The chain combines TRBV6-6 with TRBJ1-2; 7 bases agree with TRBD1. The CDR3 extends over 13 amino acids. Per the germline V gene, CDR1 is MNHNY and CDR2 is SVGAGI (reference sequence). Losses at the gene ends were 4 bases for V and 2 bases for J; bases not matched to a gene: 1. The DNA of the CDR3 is TGTGCCAGCAGTTCACAGGGGAACTATGGCTACACCTTC. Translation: CASSSQGNYGYTF.

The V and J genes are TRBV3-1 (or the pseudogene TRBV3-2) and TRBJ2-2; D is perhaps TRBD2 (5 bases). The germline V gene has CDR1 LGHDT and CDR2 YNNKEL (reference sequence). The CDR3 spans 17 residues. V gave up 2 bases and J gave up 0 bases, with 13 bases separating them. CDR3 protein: CASSQMYGAANTGELFF. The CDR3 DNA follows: TGTGCCAGCAGCCAAATGTATGGAGCGGCGAACACCGGGGAGCTGTTTTTT.

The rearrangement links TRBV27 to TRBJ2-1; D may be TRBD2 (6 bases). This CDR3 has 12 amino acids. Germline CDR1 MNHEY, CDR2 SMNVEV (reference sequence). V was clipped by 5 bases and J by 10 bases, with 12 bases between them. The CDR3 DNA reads TGTGCCAGCAGTCCCTCAGGGAGGGAGCAGTTCTTC. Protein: CASSPSGREQFF.

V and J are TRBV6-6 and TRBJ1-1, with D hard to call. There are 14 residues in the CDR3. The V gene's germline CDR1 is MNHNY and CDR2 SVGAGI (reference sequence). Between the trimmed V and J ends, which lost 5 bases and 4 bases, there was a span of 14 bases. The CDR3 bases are TGTGCCAGCAGTGGGAGTGTGGGATTCACTGAAGCTTTCTTT. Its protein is CASSGSVGFTEAFF.

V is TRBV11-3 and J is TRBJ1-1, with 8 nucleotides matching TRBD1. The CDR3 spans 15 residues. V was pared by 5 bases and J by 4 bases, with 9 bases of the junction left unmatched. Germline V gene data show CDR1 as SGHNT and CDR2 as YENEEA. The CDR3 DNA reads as TGTGCCAGCAGCCCTGCCCCAGGGGGCCGCACTGAAGCTTTCTTT. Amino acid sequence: CASSPAPGGRTEAFF.

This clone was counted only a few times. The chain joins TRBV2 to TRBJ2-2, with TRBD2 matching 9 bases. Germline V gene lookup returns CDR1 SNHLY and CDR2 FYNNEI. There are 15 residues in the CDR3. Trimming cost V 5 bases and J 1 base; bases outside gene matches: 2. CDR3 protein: CASSSGRRNTGELFF. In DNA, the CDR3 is TGTGCCAGCAGTAGCGGGAGGAGGAACACCGGGGAGCTGTTTTTT.

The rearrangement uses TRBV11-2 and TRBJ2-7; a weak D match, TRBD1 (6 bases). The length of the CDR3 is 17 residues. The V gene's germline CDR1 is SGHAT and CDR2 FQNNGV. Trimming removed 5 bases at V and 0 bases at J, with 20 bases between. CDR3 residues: CASSPDPRDTFSYEQYV. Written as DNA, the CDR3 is TGTGCCAGCAGCCCTGACCCCCGGGACACCTTCTCCTACGAGCAGTACGTC.

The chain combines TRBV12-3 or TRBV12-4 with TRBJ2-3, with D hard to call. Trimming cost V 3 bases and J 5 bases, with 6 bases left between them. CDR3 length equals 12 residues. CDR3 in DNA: TGTGCCAGCAGTTTTCTGAGAGATACGCAGTATTTT. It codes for CASSFLRDTQYF.

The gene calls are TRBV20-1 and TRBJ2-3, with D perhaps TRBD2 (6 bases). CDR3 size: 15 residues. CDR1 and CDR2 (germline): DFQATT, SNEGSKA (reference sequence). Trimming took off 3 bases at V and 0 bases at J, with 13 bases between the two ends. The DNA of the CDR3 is TGCAGTGCTAGTCAGCGGGCCTCCAGCACAGATACGCAGTATTTT. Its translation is CSASQRASSTDTQYF.

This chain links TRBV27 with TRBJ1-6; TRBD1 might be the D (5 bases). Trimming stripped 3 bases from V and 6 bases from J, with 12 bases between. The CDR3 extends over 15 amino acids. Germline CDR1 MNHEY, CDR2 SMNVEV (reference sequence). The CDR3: CASSLQGIGNSPLHF. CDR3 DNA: TGTGCCAGCAGTTTGCAGGGAATCGGTAATTCACCCCTCCACTTT.

As DNA, the CDR3 is TGTGCCAGCAGTTTGGACATCTGGGCTCAGAACACTGAAGCTTTCTTT. Translation: CASSLDIWAQNTEAFF. The chain carries TRBV6-5 and TRBJ1-1; TRBD1 might be the D (5 bases). With 4 bases removed from V and 1 base from J, the gap between germline ends came to 16 bases. Looked up from germline, CDR1 is MNHEY and CDR2 is SVGAGI. This CDR3 has 16 residues.

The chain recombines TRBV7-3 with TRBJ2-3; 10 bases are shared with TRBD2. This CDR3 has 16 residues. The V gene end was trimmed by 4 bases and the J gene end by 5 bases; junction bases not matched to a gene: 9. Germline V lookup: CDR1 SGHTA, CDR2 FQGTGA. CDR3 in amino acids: CASSSNRAGGVDTQYF. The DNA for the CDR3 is TGTGCCAGCAGCTCCAACAGAGCGGGGGGGGTAGATACGCAGTATTTT.

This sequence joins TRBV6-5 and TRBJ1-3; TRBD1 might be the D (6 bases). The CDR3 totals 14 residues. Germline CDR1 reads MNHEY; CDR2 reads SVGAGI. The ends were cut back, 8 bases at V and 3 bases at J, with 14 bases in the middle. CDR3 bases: TGTGCCAGCTCCATCCAGGGGTTTGGAAACACCATATATTTT. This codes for CASSIQGFGNTIYF.

This chain's CDR3 is CASSSYRGRNEQFF. The CDR3 DNA is TGTGCCAGCAGCTCATACAGGGGTAGGAATGAGCAGTTCTTC. The J gene is TRBJ2-1, the V gene TRBV11-2; 7 bases are shared with TRBD1. V shed 4 bases, J shed 7 bases, and the junction held 7 bases outside the gene matches. The CDR3 is made up of 14 amino acids. Germline V gene data show CDR1 as SGHAT and CDR2 as FQNNGV.

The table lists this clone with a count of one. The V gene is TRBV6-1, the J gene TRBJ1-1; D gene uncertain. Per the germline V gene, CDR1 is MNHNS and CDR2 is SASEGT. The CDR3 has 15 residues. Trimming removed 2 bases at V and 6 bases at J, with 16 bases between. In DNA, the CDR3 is TGTGCCAGCAGTGAACGTTTAACGGTTGAGTCTGAAGCTTTCTTT. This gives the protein CASSERLTVESEAFF.

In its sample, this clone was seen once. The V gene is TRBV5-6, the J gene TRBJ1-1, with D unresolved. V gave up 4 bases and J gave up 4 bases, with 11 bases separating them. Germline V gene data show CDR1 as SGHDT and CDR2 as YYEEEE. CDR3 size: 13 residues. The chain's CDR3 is CASSPGGPTEAFF. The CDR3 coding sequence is TGTGCCAGCAGCCCGGGAGGTCCCACTGAAGCTTTCTTT.